The 11 T cell receptor beta chains in this list originate from one sample, sequenced in a study of blood T cells in healthy people across ages. Next came a second PCR, run for about 6 to 12 cycles, which used a sample-barcoded 5' primer along with a J-beta primer mix. TCRdb used MiXCR to reprocess the 5' RACE reads, holding one entry per CDR3 protein. The sample includes 600,000 to 1,000,000 distinct CDR3 sequences, roughly 64% of them seen just once. The sequenced sample consisted of blood. The source is a man aged 25-40 years in good health.

This clonotype was counted between two and nine times. This rearrangement joins TRBV29-1 to TRBJ1-1, with D tentatively TRBD1 (6 bases). Trimming removed 7 bases at V and 1 base at J, with 16 bases between. CDR1 is SQVTM and CDR2 is ANQGSEA in the germline V gene. The CDR3 length is 14 residues. CDR3 loop: CSAEFGRGNTEAFF. DNA for the CDR3: TGCAGCGCCGAGTTTGGCAGGGGGAACACTGAAGCTTTCTTT. The whole variable domain, remainder taken from reference TRBV29-1 and TRBJ1-1, is SAVISQKPSRDICQRGTSLTIQCQVDSQVTMMFWYRQQPGQSLTLIATANQGSEATYESGFVIDKFPISRPNLTFSTLTVSNMSPEDSSIYLCSAEFGRGNTEAFFGQGTRLTVV.

The CDR3 loop is CASSTNQGGAFF. The CDR3 DNA reads as TGTGCCAGCAGCACTAACCAGGGGGGAGCTTTCTTT. The gene calls are TRBV7-2 and TRBJ1-1; 7 bases agree with TRBD1. V dropped 5 bases and J dropped 10; count of bases not matched to a gene: 7. Germline CDR1 reads SGHTA; CDR2 reads FQGNSA. The CDR3 is 12 amino acids.

This chain joins TRBV7-2 and TRBJ1-2; tentatively, D is TRBD1 (5 bases). Germline-derived CDR1 and CDR2 are SGHTA and FQGNSA. V lost 1 base to trimming and J lost 7 bases, with 16 bases between them. This CDR3 is 15 amino acids long. CDR3 protein: CASSLVRREVLGYTF. The CDR3 nucleotides are TGTGCCAGCAGCTTAGTCCGCAGGGAGGTCCTTGGCTACACCTTC.

This chain uses TRBV4-3 with TRBJ1-2; the D is unclear. V gave up 0 bases and J gave up 2 bases, with 7 bases separating them. This CDR3 has 14 amino acids. The V gene's germline CDR1 is LGHNA and CDR2 YSLEER. Here the CDR3 reads CASSQDHGNYGYTF. Written as DNA, the CDR3 is TGCGCCAGCAGCCAAGATCACGGGAACTATGGCTACACCTTC.

This clonotype appeared a single time. The CDR3 DNA is TGTGCCAGCAGTGCCGAACGATTCGAGCAGTACTTC. Its translation: CASSAERFEQYF. The rearrangement links TRBV25-1 to TRBJ2-7; unclear D gene. CDR1 and CDR2 (germline): MGHDK, SYGVNS. The V end lost 4 bases, the J end lost 6 bases, and 10 bases lay between the germline ends. The CDR3 runs 12 residues.

V usage is TRBV12-3 or TRBV12-4 and J usage is TRBJ2-7, with 7 bases fitting TRBD2. V lost 6 bases to trimming and J lost 7 bases; unmatched junction nucleotides: 15. The CDR3 covers 15 residues. The CDR3 DNA sequence: TGTGCCAGCAGGCCCTCCGGGACTATCCGTCAGGAGCAGTACTTC. Protein sequence: CASRPSGTIRQEQYF.

J is TRBJ1-1 and V is TRBV7-3; weak D call: TRBD1 (5 bases). Trimming removed 1 base from V and 4 bases from J, with 10 bases in between. The CDR3 is made up of 14 amino acids. Germline V CDR1 and CDR2: SGHTA, FQGTGA. The CDR3 nucleotides read TGTGCCAGCAGCTTAAGCGAGAGGGGCACTGAAGCTTTCTTT. Amino acids: CASSLSERGTEAFF. Drawing the rest from reference TRBV7-3 and TRBJ1-1, the complete variable domain is GAGVSQTPSNKVTEKGKYVELRCDPISGHTALYWYRQSLGQGPEFLIYFQGTGAADDSGLPNDRFFAVRPEGSVSTLKIQRTERGDSAVYLCASSLSERGTEAFFGQGTRLTVV.

This clonotype was observed a handful of times. This chain joins TRBV20-1 and TRBJ2-7, with TRBD1 identical over 7 bases. Germline assignment: CDR1 DFQATT and CDR2 SNEGSKA (reference sequence). This CDR3 has 14 residues. Trimming took 7 bases from V and 2 from J; bases not matched to a gene: 11. Here the CDR3 reads CSVSGQLLTYEQYF. The CDR3 nucleotides read TGCAGTGTCTCGGGACAGCTATTAACCTACGAGCAGTACTTC.

The chain links TRBV28 to TRBJ2-6; 7 bases map to TRBD1. The CDR3 length is 18 residues. The junction had 8 bases not matched to a gene; V was cut back by 3 bases and J by 0 bases. Germline V gene lookup returns CDR1 MDHEN and CDR2 SYDVKM. CDR3: CASSFTRTGFSGANVLTF. The DNA for the CDR3 is TGTGCCAGCAGTTTTACCCGGACAGGCTTCTCTGGGGCCAACGTCCTGACTTTC.

With regard to this clonotype: One junction end does not reproduce the germline sequence, and a read error may be involved. The rearrangement uses TRBV6-6 and TRBJ2-7; maybe TRBD1 (6 bases). Per germline, CDR1 MNHNY and CDR2 SVGAGI (reference sequence). The CDR3 spans 14 residues. CDR3 residues: CTSRHTGQLGEQYF. CDR3 coding DNA: TGTACCAGCAGGCATACAGGGCAGCTCGGCGAGCAGTACTTC.

The CDR3 protein is CASSPWTGKAKNIQYF. The CDR3 DNA follows: TGTGCCAGCAGCCCCTGGACAGGGAAGGCCAAAAACATTCAGTACTTC. The chain carries TRBV6-2 or TRBV6-3 and TRBJ2-4, with TRBD1 matching over 8 bases. V trimming: 6 bases; J trimming: 1 base; junction bases outside the gene matches: 8. This CDR3 has 16 residues. Germline V CDR1 and CDR2: MNHEY, SVGEGT.